The present TCR beta chain was sequenced within a study of shared clonotypes between healthy human individuals. It was across several immunoSEQ plates that each subset's genomic DNA was evenly split. Data came from immunoSEQ multiplex PCR; TCRdb stores just in-frame clones and leaves some out. The table lists over a million clones, 65% to 75% of them singletons. To note about this clone: Its antigen remains unidentified. One end of the junction is discordant with germline, which a read error may explain.

Healthy HIV-negative adults with no recent acute infections or vaccinations were recruited as donors. Study-wide findings and caveats: Inspection by rarefaction showed sorted-subset sequencing to be incomplete despite large depth.

The CDR3 runs to 13 residues. CDR1 and CDR2 from the germline V gene are LGHNT and FRNRAP. The sequenced sample consisted of memory CD4+ T cells sorted from blood. Subset noted: CD45RA-negative fraction. This clonotype originated in a man between 18 and 29 years old in good health. This chain uses TRBV12-5 with TRBJ2-3; 8 bases are a match to TRBD2. This CDR3 is CASGLTSGEARGF. DNA of the CDR3: TGTGCTAGTGGTTTGACTAGCGGAGAGGCCCGGGGATTT.